Below, 29 T cell receptor beta chains from the same sample are listed, as sequenced in a study of PD-1 blockade in classical Hodgkin lymphoma. Exposure to brentuximab vedotin varied, and each patient had relapsed following autologous stem cell transplantation. Sequencing used immunoSEQ multiplex PCR; TCRdb keeps in-frame clones, though not all of them. The table records some 41,000 clones, 70% to 90% of them present only once. The specimen comprised peripheral blood mononuclear cells (PBMCs), sampled before the second cycle of nivolumab. Source of these receptors: a human donor with classical Hodgkin lymphoma.

The chain links TRBV15 to TRBJ2-2; weak D call: TRBD2 (6 bases). The length of the CDR3 is 16 residues. Germline loops: CDR1 LNHNV, CDR2 YYDKDF (reference sequence). Trimming took 1 base from V and 4 from J, leaving 13 bases between them. The CDR3 sequence is CATSRGGGSGTGELFF. In nucleotides, the CDR3 is TGTGCCACCAGCAGAGGCGGAGGGTCAGGCACCGGGGAGCTGTTTTTT.

This chain uses TRBV6-5 with TRBJ2-3; tentatively, D is TRBD1 (6 bases). CDR1 is MNHEY, CDR2 SVGAGI, per germline. This CDR3 region has 14 residues. V lost 0 bases and J lost 3, with 7 bases in between. The CDR3 DNA follows: TGTGCCAGCAGTTACTCGCAGGGGACAGATACGCAGTATTTT. Translating gives CASSYSQGTDTQYF.

This clone is a singleton in its sample. The chain has TRBV13 and TRBJ2-7, with TRBD1 matching over 8 bases. Trimming cost V 4 bases and J 0 bases; bases outside gene matches: 2. From germline, CDR1 is PRHDT and CDR2 FYEKMQ (reference sequence). CDR3 size: 14 residues. The CDR3 nucleotides are TGTGCCAGCAGCTGGACAGGGAACTCCTACGAGCAGTACTTC. Protein sequence: CASSWTGNSYEQYF.

This clone was seen just once. The chain couples TRBV6-6 to TRBJ1-1; D possibly corresponds to TRBD1 (5 bases). Germline values: CDR1 MNHNY, CDR2 SVGAGI (reference sequence). The CDR3 has 12 residues. Trimming removed 6 bases at V and 8 bases at J, with 13 bases between. DNA for the CDR3: TGTGCCAGCAGCCAACAGGCCCCCGAAGCTTTCTTT. It encodes CASSQQAPEAFF.

V is TRBV18 and J is TRBJ2-7; possible D gene TRBD1, 6 bases. Germline V gives CDR1 KGHSH, CDR2 LQKENI. The CDR3 spans 15 residues. V was shortened by 1 base and J by 2 bases, with 12 bases between the two germline ends. The CDR3 coding sequence is TGTGCCAGCTCACCACTATTGACAGGTCCCTACGAGCAGTACTTC. As protein: CASSPLLTGPYEQYF.

The CDR3 here is CASSLGLAGTSTDTQYF. The CDR3 nucleotides are TGTGCCAGCAGCTTGGGGCTAGCGGGCACTAGCACAGATACGCAGTATTTT. The chain couples TRBV5-4 to TRBJ2-3; 8 bases agree with TRBD2. The CDR3 contains 17 residues. The J segment lost 0 bases and the V segment lost 0 bases, leaving 6 bases of the junction unmatched. In germline, CDR1 is SGHNT, CDR2 YYREEE (reference sequence).

The rearrangement uses TRBV18 and TRBJ1-4, with 8 bases lining up with TRBD1. The CDR3 covers 16 residues. The ends lost 3 bases at V and 0 bases at J; junction bases unmatched: 3. From germline, CDR1 is KGHSH and CDR2 LQKENI. CDR3 loop: CASSPNRGSTNEKLFF. For the CDR3, the DNA is TGTGCCAGCTCACCTAACAGGGGGTCAACTAATGAAAAACTGTTTTTT.

The rearrangement links TRBV19 to TRBJ2-5, with D hard to call. Looked up from germline, CDR1 is LNHDA and CDR2 is SQIVND (reference sequence). This CDR3 region has 15 residues. V was cut by 5 bases and J by 2 bases, with 15 bases left in between. The CDR3 sequence: CASSPRTRRQETQYF. Here the CDR3 DNA reads TGTGCCAGTAGTCCTCGGACCAGAAGGCAAGAGACCCAGTACTTC.

The rearrangement joins TRBV19 to TRBJ2-3; weak D call: TRBD1 (6 bases). Germline CDR1 and CDR2: LNHDA and SQIVND (reference sequence). V shed 7 bases and J shed 5 bases, with 16 bases lying between them. This CDR3 comprises 14 residues. CDR3 sequence reads: CASIGGQRRDTQYF. CDR3 DNA: TGTGCCAGTATTGGGGGCCAAAGGAGAGATACGCAGTATTTT. Drawing the rest from reference TRBV19 and TRBJ2-3, the complete variable domain is DGGITQSPKYLFRKEGQNVTLSCEQNLNHDAMYWYRQDPGQGLRLIYYSQIVNDFQKGDIAEGYSVSREKKESFPLTVTSAQKNPTAFYLCASIGGQRRDTQYFGPGTRLTVL.

The V call is TRBV7-3, the J call TRBJ2-7; 7 bases fit TRBD2. Per the germline V gene, CDR1 is SGHTA and CDR2 is FQGTGA. J was trimmed by 1 base and V by 1 base; bases with no gene match: 4. CDR3 size: 15 residues. The CDR3 protein is CASSLRASGSYEQYF. Here the CDR3 DNA reads TGTGCCAGCAGCTTAAGGGCTAGCGGATCCTACGAGCAGTACTTC.

This rearrangement joins TRBV30 to TRBJ2-7; 14 nucleotides align to TRBD2. The CDR3 sequence is 16 residues long. V lost 2 bases to trimming and J lost 9 bases; unmatched junction nucleotides: 12. The germline V gene encodes CDR1 GTSNPN and CDR2 SVGIG (reference sequence). CDR3 loop: CAWSTVGTSGRHGQYF. Here the CDR3 DNA reads TGTGCCTGGAGTACTGTCGGGACTAGCGGGAGACATGGGCAGTACTTC.

The chain carries TRBV6-5 and TRBJ2-7; 10 positions match TRBD1. V was clipped by 6 bases and J by 2 bases; unmatched bases: 4. Per the germline V gene, CDR1 is MNHEY and CDR2 is SVGAGI. The CDR3 totals 14 residues. The CDR3 DNA follows: TGTGCCAGCAGCAGGGACAGGGGCACCTACGAGCAGTACTTC. Translating gives CASSRDRGTYEQYF.

This chain uses TRBV2 with TRBJ2-1, with a weak D call TRBD1 (6 bases). V gave up 5 bases and J gave up 9 bases, with 14 bases separating them. CDR1 is SNHLY, CDR2 FYNNEI, per germline. This CDR3 has 13 amino acids. The CDR3 DNA follows: TGTGCCAGCAGTCCCTATCCGACAGGTGAGCAGTTCTTC. It specifies CASSPYPTGEQFF.

This clone showed up just a few times. This chain uses TRBV4-2 with TRBJ2-3; D unclear. The CDR3 runs 15 residues. Germline loops: CDR1 LGHNA, CDR2 YNFKEQ. The V end lost 0 bases, the J end lost 1 base, and 8 bases lay between the germline ends. CDR3 sequence (DNA): TGTGCCAGCAGCCAAGAAAATCTCCGCACAGATACGCAGTATTTT. Translated, it gives CASSQENLRTDTQYF.

The V call is TRBV9, the J call TRBJ2-7, with D unresolved. Germline V gene sequence: CDR1 SGDLS, CDR2 YYNGEE. The CDR3 has 14 residues. V was shortened by 2 bases and J by 0 bases, with 9 bases between the two germline ends. The CDR3, as DNA: TGTGCCAGCAGCGTGGGCGGTGTCTCCTACGAGCAGTACTTC. Protein sequence: CASSVGGVSYEQYF.

V is TRBV10-3 and J is TRBJ2-7, with D unresolved. With 0 bases removed from V and 0 bases from J, the gap between germline ends came to 12 bases. This CDR3 spans 16 amino acids. Per germline, CDR1 ENHRY and CDR2 SYGVKD. The CDR3 loop reads CAISESGVGYSYEQYF. In DNA form, the CDR3 reads TGTGCCATCAGTGAGTCGGGTGTGGGTTACTCCTACGAGCAGTACTTC.

Regarding this clone: Distinct nucleotide sequences in the sample also encode this CDR3. The J gene is TRBJ2-3, the V gene TRBV2; D possibly uses TRBD1 or TRBD2 (6 bases each). The length of the CDR3 is 14 residues. Trimming took 2 bases from V and 4 from J, leaving 10 bases between them. Per germline, CDR1 SNHLY and CDR2 FYNNEI. The CDR3 reads CASSETGGPDTQYF. The CDR3 DNA reads TGTGCCAGCAGTGAAACCGGGGGCCCAGATACGCAGTATTTT.

The chain uses TRBV21-1 and TRBJ2-1; TRBD2, the table's D call, lacks a check against the DNA. TRBV21-1 is a known pseudogene. This CDR3 spans 19 amino acids. The CDR3 loop is CASIAGTSGRAGESNEQFF. DNA of the CDR3: TGTGCCAGCATCGCCGGGACTAGCGGGAGGGCCGGCGAGTCCAATGAGCAGTTCTTC.

The chain employs TRBV6-5 and TRBJ2-7; 8 nucleotides line up with TRBD1. The germline V gene has CDR1 MNHEY and CDR2 SVGAGI. V trimming: 8 bases; J trimming: 2 bases; junction bases outside the gene matches: 5. The CDR3 has 13 amino acids. Written as DNA, the CDR3 is TGTGCCAGCGGGCGACAGGGGACCTACGAGCAGTACTTC. Its translation is CASGRQGTYEQYF.

The J gene is TRBJ2-7, the V gene TRBV5-1; D not certain. V was cut by 2 bases and J by 1 base, with 4 bases left in between. The CDR3 sequence is 12 residues long. Germline CDR1 is SGHRS and CDR2 is YFSETQ. DNA of the CDR3: TGCGCCAGCAGCTTCGGGTCCTACGAGCAGTACTTC. Protein sequence: CASSFGSYEQYF. The full variable domain, completed using reference TRBV5-1 and TRBJ2-7, is KAGVTQTPRYLIKTRGQQVTLSCSPISGHRSVSWYQQTPGQGLQFLFEYFSETQRNKGNFPGRFSGRQFSNSRSEMNVSTLELGDSALYLCASSFGSYEQYFGPGTRLTVT.

The chain links TRBV6-4 to TRBJ1-5; 7 bases match TRBD1. The V and J ends lost 8 bases and 3 bases, in that order; junction bases with no gene match: 4. The CDR3 runs to 13 residues. CDR1 is MRHNA, CDR2 SNTAGT, per germline. CDR3 DNA: TGTGCCAGCTCGACAGGGCTCAATCAGCCCCAGCATTTT. This sequence encodes CASSTGLNQPQHF.

This clone was counted a few times. The CDR3 DNA sequence: TGCAGTGCCATCCTAAGCCATGAGCAGTTCTTC. Amino acid sequence: CSAILSHEQFF. The genes are TRBV20-1 and TRBJ2-1; unclear D gene. The CDR3 length is 11 residues. Germline values: CDR1 DFQATT, CDR2 SNEGSKA (reference sequence). V dropped 6 bases and J dropped 8 bases, with 11 bases sitting between them.

This sequence joins TRBV12-5 and TRBJ2-5; D may match TRBD1 or TRBD2 (6 bases each). The CDR3 runs 18 residues. The V end was cut by 1 base, the J end by 1 base, with 19 bases between. The germline gives CDR1 LGHNT, CDR2 FRNRAP. In DNA form, the CDR3 reads TGTGCTAGTGGTTTGGCCTCCATAGGGGGGATGTGCCAAGAGACCCAGTACTTC. It yields the protein CASGLASIGGMCQETQYF.

The chain links TRBV5-5 to TRBJ2-2; weak D call: TRBD1 (5 bases). The CDR3 totals 14 residues. V dropped 6 bases and J dropped 0 bases, with 9 bases sitting between them. CDR1 SGHKS and CDR2 YYEKEE come from the germline V gene (reference sequence). In nucleotides, the CDR3 is TGTGCCAGCAAAAAGGGGACGAACACCGGGGAGCTGTTTTTT. Protein: CASKKGTNTGELFF.

V is TRBV6-1 and J is TRBJ1-2, with D maybe TRBD1 (6 bases). Germline assignment: CDR1 MNHNS and CDR2 SASEGT. The CDR3 sequence is 13 residues long. Trimming took off 1 base at V and 5 bases at J, with 8 bases between the two ends. The CDR3 is CASSEGQGYGYTF. The CDR3 coding sequence is TGTGCCAGCAGTGAAGGCCAGGGGTATGGCTACACCTTC.

In DNA, the CDR3 is TGCGCCAGCAGTGAACCGGGAGGGAAACGCGAGCAGTACTTC. Translation: CASSEPGGKREQYF. V is TRBV10-2 and J is TRBJ2-7; the match to TRBD2 covers 8 bases. In germline, CDR1 is WSHSY, CDR2 SAAADI. Trimming removed 3 bases from V and 6 bases from J; junction bases left unmatched: 7. The CDR3 is made up of 14 amino acids.

The gene calls are TRBV9 and TRBJ2-2, with D tentatively TRBD1 (5 bases). Deletions cut 4 bases from V and 0 bases from J, with 13 bases between. Germline assignment: CDR1 SGDLS and CDR2 YYNGEE. CDR3 length: 16 amino acids. CDR3 in DNA: TGTGCCAGCAGCTTAGGGGTAGGGCCGAACACCGGGGAGCTGTTTTTT. This gives the protein CASSLGVGPNTGELFF.

V is TRBV11-3 and J is TRBJ2-7; D might be TRBD2 (5 bases). The CDR3 length is 15 residues. Trimming removed 5 bases at V and 0 bases at J, with 14 bases between. The V gene's germline CDR1 is SGHNT and CDR2 YENEEA. This CDR3 is CASSLKLVSSYEQYF. CDR3 nucleotide sequence: TGTGCCAGCAGCCTGAAACTAGTCAGCTCCTACGAGCAGTACTTC.

The chain employs TRBV15 and TRBJ1-5; perhaps TRBD1 as D (5 bases). The CDR3 has 16 residues. Germline-derived CDR1 and CDR2 are LNHNV and YYDKDF (reference sequence). The V end was cut by 0 bases, the J end by 6 bases, with 15 bases between. This chain's CDR3 is CATSREGGRGGQPQHF. CDR3 DNA sequence: TGTGCCACCAGCAGAGAGGGAGGGAGGGGTGGTCAGCCCCAGCATTTT.